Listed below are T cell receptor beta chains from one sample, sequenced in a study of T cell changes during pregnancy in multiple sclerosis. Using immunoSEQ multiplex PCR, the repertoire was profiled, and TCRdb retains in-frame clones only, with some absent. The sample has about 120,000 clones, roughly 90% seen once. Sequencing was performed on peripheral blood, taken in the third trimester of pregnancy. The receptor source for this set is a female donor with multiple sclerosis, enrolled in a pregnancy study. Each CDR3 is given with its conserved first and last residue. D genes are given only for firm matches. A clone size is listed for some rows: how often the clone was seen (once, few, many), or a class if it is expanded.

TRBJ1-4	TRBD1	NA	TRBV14	CASSRGDSEKLFF	TGTGCCAGCAGCCGAGGGGACAGTGAAAAACTGTTTTTT
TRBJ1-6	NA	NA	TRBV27	CASSSLDRFNSPLHF	TGTGCCAGCAGTTCCCTGGACAGATTTAATTCACCCCTCCACTTT
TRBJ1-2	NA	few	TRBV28	CATGLAPSSYTF	TGTGCCACCGGACTGGCCCCGTCGAGCTACACCTTC
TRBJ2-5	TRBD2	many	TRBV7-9	CASSSGLAGAKWETQYF	TGTGCCAGCAGCTCCGGACTAGCGGGGGCCAAGTGGGAGACCCAGTACTTC
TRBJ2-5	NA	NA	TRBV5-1	CASSRGGGQETQYF	TGCGCCAGCAGCCGAGGCGGTGGCCAAGAGACCCAGTACTTC
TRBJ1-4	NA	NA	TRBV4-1	CASSQGGGAGEKLFF	TGCGCCAGCAGCCAAGGGGGCGGGGCTGGTGAAAAACTGTTTTTT
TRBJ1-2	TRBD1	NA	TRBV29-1	CSVEDLAGQSYGYTF	TGCAGCGTTGAAGATCTCGCGGGACAGTCCTATGGCTACACCTTC
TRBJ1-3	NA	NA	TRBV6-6	CASSYARPGEGNTIYF	TGTGCCAGCAGTTACGCCCGACCAGGGGAAGGAAACACCATATATTTT
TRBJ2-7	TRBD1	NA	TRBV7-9	CASSAWGSGQTYEQYF	TGTGCCAGCAGCGCCTGGGGTTCGGGACAGACTTACGAGCAGTACTTC
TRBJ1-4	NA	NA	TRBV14	CASSQAGSNEKLFF	TGTGCCAGCAGCCAAGCAGGGTCTAATGAAAAACTGTTTTTT
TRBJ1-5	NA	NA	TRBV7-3	CASSSSVGQPQHF	TGTGCCAGCAGCTCAAGTGTCGGTCAGCCCCAGCATTTT
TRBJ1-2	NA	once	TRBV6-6	CASTPLAAGVYGYTF	TGTGCCAGCACTCCCCTGGCGGCGGGGGTTTATGGCTACACCTTC
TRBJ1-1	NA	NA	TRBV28	CASKGGGYTEAFF	TGTGCCAGCAAGGGAGGGGGGTACACTGAAGCTTTCTTT
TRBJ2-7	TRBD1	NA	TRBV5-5	CASSPDGGTGGIYEQYF	TGTGCCAGCAGCCCGGATGGGGGGACAGGGGGCATCTACGAGCAGTACTTC
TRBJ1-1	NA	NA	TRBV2	CAEGQGLPNTEAFF	TGTGCCGAGGGGCAGGGACTACCGAACACTGAAGCTTTCTTT
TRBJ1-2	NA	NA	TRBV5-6	CASSLKRGLYTF	TGTGCCAGCAGCTTGAAACGCGGGCTCTACACCTTC
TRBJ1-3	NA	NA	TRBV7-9	CASSDSSGNTIYF	TGTGCCAGCAGCGACAGCTCTGGAAACACCATATATTTT
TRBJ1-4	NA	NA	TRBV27	CASSLRAPGTPNGKLFF	TGTGCCAGCAGTCTACGGGCCCCCGGGACACCCAATGGAAAACTGTTTTTT
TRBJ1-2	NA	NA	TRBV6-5	CAAGGGLNYGYTF	TGTGCCGCGGGGGGAGGGTTGAACTATGGCTACACCTTC
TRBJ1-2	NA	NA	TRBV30	CAWNVDSNYGYTF	TGTGCCTGGAATGTAGACAGTAACTATGGCTACACCTTC
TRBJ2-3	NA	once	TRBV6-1	CASSADFNSPDTQYF	TGTGCCAGCAGTGCTGACTTCAATAGCCCAGATACGCAGTATTTT
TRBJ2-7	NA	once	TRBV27	CASWSGSYEQYF	TGTGCCAGCTGGAGTGGTTCCTACGAGCAGTACTTC
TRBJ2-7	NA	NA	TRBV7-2	CASSPSAGSLRSEQYF	TGTGCCAGCAGCCCCTCGGCGGGGAGCCTTCGGAGTGAGCAGTACTTC
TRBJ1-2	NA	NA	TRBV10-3	CAISEDRVGYTF	TGTGCCATCAGTGAAGACAGAGTGGGCTACACCTTC
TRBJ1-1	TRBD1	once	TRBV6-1	CASNLSGGFEAFF	TGTGCCAGCAACCTTTCAGGGGGCTTTGAAGCTTTCTTT
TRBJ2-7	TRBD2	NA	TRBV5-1	CASSPGRLASYEQYF	TGCGCCAGCAGCCCTGGACGACTAGCGTCCTACGAGCAGTACTTC
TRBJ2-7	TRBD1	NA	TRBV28	CASSPRQGSYEQYF	TGTGCCAGCAGTCCTAGACAGGGGTCCTACGAGCAGTACTTC
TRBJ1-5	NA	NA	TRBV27	CASSFLDQPQHF	TGTGCCAGCAGTTTCTTAGATCAGCCCCAGCATTTT
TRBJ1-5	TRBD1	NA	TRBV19	CASTQDRGRNQPQHF	TGTGCCAGTACTCAGGACAGGGGACGCAATCAGCCCCAGCATTTT
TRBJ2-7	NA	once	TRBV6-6	CASSTGFSYEQYF	TGTGCCAGCAGCACGGGATTCTCCTACGAGCAGTACTTC
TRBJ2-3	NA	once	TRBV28	CASSPLFPGITDTQYF	TGTGCCAGCAGTCCCCTTTTTCCGGGGATCACAGATACGCAGTATTTT
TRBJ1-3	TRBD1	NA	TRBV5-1	CASSLVGTGTGNTIYF	TGCGCCAGCAGCTTGGTAGGGACAGGGACTGGAAACACCATATATTTT
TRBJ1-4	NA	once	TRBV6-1	CASTENRRRLFF	TGTGCCAGCACGGAGAACCGAAGAAGACTGTTTTTT
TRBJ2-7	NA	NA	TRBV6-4	CASSDAASRLYEQYF	TGTGCCAGCAGTGACGCGGCTAGCAGACTTTACGAGCAGTACTTC
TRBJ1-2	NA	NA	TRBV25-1	CASSESGRVDYGYTF	TGTGCCAGCAGTGAATCCGGCAGGGTAGACTATGGCTACACCTTC
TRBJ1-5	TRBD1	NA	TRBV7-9	CASSLAGTGGYSNQPQHF	TGTGCCAGCAGCTTAGCCGGGACAGGGGGCTATAGCAATCAGCCCCAGCATTTT
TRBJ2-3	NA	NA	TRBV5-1	CASVRNRGTDTQYF	TGCGCCAGCGTGAGGAACAGGGGCACAGATACGCAGTATTTT
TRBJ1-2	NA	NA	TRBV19	CASSIRKEDRYTF	TGTGCCAGTAGTATACGAAAGGAGGATCGCTACACCTTC
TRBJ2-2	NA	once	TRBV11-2	CASSLVWQNTGELFF	TGTGCCAGCAGCTTAGTATGGCAGAACACCGGGGAGCTGTTTTTT
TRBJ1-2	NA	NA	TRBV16	CASSLSTAYGYTF	TGTGCCAGCAGCTTATCGACAGCCTATGGCTACACCTTC
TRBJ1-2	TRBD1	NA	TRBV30	CAWRTGGSGGYTF	TGTGCCTGGAGGACAGGGGGCTCTGGCGGCTACACCTTC
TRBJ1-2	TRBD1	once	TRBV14	CASVPIRGHYGYTF	TGTGCCAGCGTTCCTATCAGGGGGCACTATGGCTACACCTTC
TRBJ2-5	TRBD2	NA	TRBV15	CATSSFFGGAGETQYF	TGTGCCACCAGCAGCTTCTTCGGGGGGGCTGGGGAGACCCAGTACTTC
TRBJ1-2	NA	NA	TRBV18	CASSPGEHGYTF	TGTGCCAGCTCACCTGGGGAGCATGGCTACACCTTC
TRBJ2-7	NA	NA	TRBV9	CASSASGFDNEQYF	TGTGCCAGCAGCGCCTCGGGATTCGACAACGAGCAGTACTTC
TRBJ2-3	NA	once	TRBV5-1	CASRSDFADTQYF	TGCGCCAGCAGGTCCGACTTCGCCGATACGCAGTATTTT
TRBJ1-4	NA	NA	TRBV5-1	CASSIQGRDEKLFF	TGCGCCAGCAGCATACAGGGAAGGGATGAAAAACTGTTTTTT
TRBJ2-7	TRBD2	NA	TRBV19	CASSIAIRTSGRTYEQYF	TGTGCCAGTAGTATTGCCATTCGGACTAGCGGGAGAACCTACGAGCAGTACTTC
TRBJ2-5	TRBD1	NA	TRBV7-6	CASSLPGTGRSQYF	TGTGCCAGCAGCTTGCCCGGGACAGGGAGGTCCCAGTACTTC
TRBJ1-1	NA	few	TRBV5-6	CASSGGPEAFF	TGTGCCAGCAGCGGCGGGCCCGAAGCTTTCTTT
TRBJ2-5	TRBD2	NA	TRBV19	CASSIGTSVETQYF	TGTGCCAGTAGTATCGGGACTAGCGTCGAGACCCAGTACTTC
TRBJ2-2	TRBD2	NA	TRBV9	CASSVGAGTSGSGNTGELFF	TGTGCCAGCAGCGTAGGGGCGGGGACTAGCGGTTCGGGGAACACCGGGGAGCTGTTTTTT
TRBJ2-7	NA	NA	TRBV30	CAWSVLSYEQYF	TGTGCCTGGAGTGTACTATCCTACGAGCAGTACTTC
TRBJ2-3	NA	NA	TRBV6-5	CATSRGGQDTQYF	TGTGCCACCTCTAGGGGGGGGCAAGATACGCAGTATTTT
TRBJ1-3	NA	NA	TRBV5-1	CASSLELLSSGNTIYF	TGCGCCAGCAGCTTGGAACTGCTGAGCTCTGGAAACACCATATATTTT
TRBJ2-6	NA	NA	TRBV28	CASSFPGPGGANVLTF	TGTGCCAGCAGTTTTCCTGGACCGGGGGGGGCCAACGTCCTGACTTTC
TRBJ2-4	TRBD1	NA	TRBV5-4	CASSMDRGNFQYF	TGTGCCAGCAGCATGGACAGGGGGAACTTTCAGTACTTC
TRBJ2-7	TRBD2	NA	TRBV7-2	CASSLPRQAHRTSYEQYF	TGTGCCAGCAGCTTACCCCGGCAGGCCCACAGGACTAGCTACGAGCAGTACTTC
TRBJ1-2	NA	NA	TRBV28	CASSNSLQGHRGYTF	TGTGCCAGCAGTAACTCTTTACAGGGCCATCGAGGCTACACCTTC